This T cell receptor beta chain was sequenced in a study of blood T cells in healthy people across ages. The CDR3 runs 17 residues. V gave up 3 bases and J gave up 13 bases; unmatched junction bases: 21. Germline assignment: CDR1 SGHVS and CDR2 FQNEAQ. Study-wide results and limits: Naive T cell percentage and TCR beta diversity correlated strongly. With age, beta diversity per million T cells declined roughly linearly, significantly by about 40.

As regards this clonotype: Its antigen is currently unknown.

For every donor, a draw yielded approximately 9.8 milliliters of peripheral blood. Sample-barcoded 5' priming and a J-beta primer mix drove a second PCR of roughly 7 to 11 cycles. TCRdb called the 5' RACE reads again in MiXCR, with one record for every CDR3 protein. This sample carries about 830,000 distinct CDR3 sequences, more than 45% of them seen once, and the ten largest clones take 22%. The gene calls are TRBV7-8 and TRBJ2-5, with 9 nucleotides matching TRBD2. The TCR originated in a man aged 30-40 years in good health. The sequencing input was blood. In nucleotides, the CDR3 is TGTGCCAGCAGCTTGGGTAGTCTAGCGGGGAATTCGGTTGGCAGGTACTTC. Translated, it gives CASSLGSLAGNSVGRYF.